The 18 T cell receptor beta chains in this list originate from one sample, sequenced in a study of cytomegalovirus exposure and HLA in healthy donors. The primer mix had 60 Vbeta and 13 Jbeta primers. Method: immunoSEQ multiplex PCR; TCRdb's copy keeps in-frame clones and lacks some. The data show 130,000 or so clones, roughly 80% seen once. The sample comprised PBMCs. The source is a woman between 40 and 55 years old in good health and CMV-seropositive.

V and J are TRBV13 and TRBJ2-5; 7 bases match TRBD2. The end of the DNA aligns better with TRBJ2-7, so the J call may be wrong. CDR3 length equals 17 residues. Germline V CDR1 and CDR2: PRHDT, FYEKMQ (reference sequence). CDR3 bases: TGTGCCAGCAGCCGGAGCGGGGCAGGGCCGGAAACCTACGAGCAGTACTTC. Its protein product is CASSRSGAGPETYEQYF.

The chain recombines TRBV9 with TRBJ1-2; 8 nucleotides line up with TRBD1. This CDR3 spans 14 amino acids. Trimming took 4 bases from V and 3 from J; bases not matched to a gene: 5. Germline-derived CDR1 and CDR2 are SGDLS and YYNGEE. Written as DNA, the CDR3 is TGTGCCAGCAGCAAAACAGGGGGAGACTATGGCTACACCTTC. Amino acid sequence: CASSKTGGDYGYTF.

The CDR3 DNA sequence: TGTGCCAGCAGCTTAGAAGGGGGATCAGATGGAAACACCATATATTTT. Protein: CASSLEGGSDGNTIYF. This chain joins TRBV7-2 and TRBJ1-3, with D perhaps matching TRBD1 (6 bases). CDR3 length: 16 residues. V gave up 1 base and J gave up 3 bases, with 13 bases separating them. Germline CDR1 reads SGHTA; CDR2 reads FQGNSA.

This chain uses TRBV7-2 with TRBJ2-7; 11 bases fit TRBD2. Germline CDR1 reads SGHTA; CDR2 reads FQGNSA. CDR3 length: 15 amino acids. After removal of 2 bases from V and 6 bases from J, the junction contained 6 bases not matched to a gene. CDR3 sequence: CASSLLAGGPGEQYF. CDR3 coding DNA: TGTGCCAGCAGCTTATTAGCGGGAGGGCCTGGCGAGCAGTACTTC.

The V and J genes are TRBV5-6 and TRBJ2-7; the D is unclear. Per the germline V gene, CDR1 is SGHDT and CDR2 is YYEEEE. This CDR3 contains 11 residues. V dropped 5 bases and J dropped 7 bases, with 10 bases sitting between them. The chain's CDR3 is CASSSSLEQYF. The CDR3 nucleotides are TGTGCCAGCAGTTCATCATTGGAGCAGTACTTC.

This clone was recorded a few times. The V gene is TRBV12-2, the J gene TRBJ2-3; TRBD2 reflects the table's D call only, with no check against the DNA. TRBV12-2 is classified as a pseudogene. This CDR3 is built from 16 residues. The CDR3 protein is CASRDRLDPSTDTQYF. CDR3 bases: TGTGCAAGTCGCGATAGACTAGATCCTAGCACAGATACGCAGTATTTT.

The gene calls are TRBV4-3 and TRBJ2-1; D not certain. V lost 2 bases and J lost 12, with 14 bases in between. This CDR3 spans 13 amino acids. The germline CDR1 and CDR2 sequences are LGHNA and YSLEER. CDR3 DNA sequence: TGCGCCAGCAGCCAAACGAGCGCTCTTGGGCAGTTCTTC. This translates into CASSQTSALGQFF.

CDR3: CASSLWSGSEQFF. DNA for the CDR3: TGTGCCAGCAGTTTATGGTCAGGGTCTGAGCAGTTCTTC. This chain joins TRBV28 and TRBJ2-1; a weak D match, TRBD1 (5 bases). Looked up from germline, CDR1 is MDHEN and CDR2 is SYDVKM. Trimming left V 0 bases short and J 9 bases short, with 9 bases between. The CDR3 loop spans 13 amino acids.

The rearrangement joins TRBV29-1 to TRBJ1-1; no clear D gene. V was cut by 7 bases and J by 1 base, with 7 bases left in between. There are 11 residues in the CDR3. Germline V gene sequence: CDR1 SQVTM, CDR2 ANQGSEA. DNA of the CDR3: TGCAGCGCTTGGCAGAACACTGAAGCTTTCTTT. Amino acids: CSAWQNTEAFF. The variable domain in full, with the rest retrieved from reference TRBV29-1 and TRBJ1-1, is SAVISQKPSRDICQRGTSLTIQCQVDSQVTMMFWYRQQPGQSLTLIATANQGSEATYESGFVIDKFPISRPNLTFSTLTVSNMSPEDSSIYLCSAWQNTEAFFGQGTRLTVV.

This sequence joins TRBV9 and TRBJ1-1; D may be TRBD1 (6 bases). The CDR3 totals 15 residues. Germline CDR1 reads SGDLS; CDR2 reads YYNGEE. V lost 4 bases and J lost 1, with 14 bases in between. The chain's CDR3 is CASSPRQAPNTEAFF. The CDR3 coding sequence is TGTGCCAGCAGCCCCAGACAGGCCCCGAACACTGAAGCTTTCTTT.

The chain is built from TRBV19 and TRBJ1-2; no definite D call. This CDR3 has 11 amino acids. Germline lookup yields CDR1 LNHDA and CDR2 SQIVND (reference sequence). V lost 5 bases and J 14 bases, leaving 15 bases between the germline ends. The CDR3 DNA sequence: TGTGCCAGTAGTCCTAGCGGATCCCTTACCTTC. This sequence encodes CASSPSGSLTF.

The V and J genes are TRBV6-5 and TRBJ1-5; the match to TRBD1 covers 7 bases. This CDR3 has 15 residues. Germline loops: CDR1 MNHEY, CDR2 SVGAGI. Trimming removed 2 bases from V and 11 bases from J; junction bases left unmatched: 12. The CDR3 DNA reads as TGTGCCAGCAGTTACATCGGGGGGGTACAGGGGACCCAGCATTTT. It codes for CASSYIGGVQGTQHF.

J is TRBJ1-1 and V is TRBV6-5, with D uncertain. The CDR3 sequence is 12 residues long. V dropped 5 bases and J dropped 10 bases, with 14 bases sitting between them. Germline values: CDR1 MNHEY, CDR2 SVGAGI. As DNA, the CDR3 is TGTGCCAGCAGTCTCCCAGGAGGGAGAGCTTTCTTT. Translating gives CASSLPGGRAFF.

This chain joins TRBV28 and TRBJ1-2; D is unresolved. V lost 6 bases, J lost 6 bases, and 11 bases lay in between. This CDR3 has 12 amino acids. The germline V gene encodes CDR1 MDHEN and CDR2 SYDVKM. The CDR3 is CASRTEPHGYTF. The CDR3 coding sequence is TGTGCCAGCAGGACTGAACCTCATGGCTACACCTTC.

The rearrangement links TRBV19 to TRBJ1-2; TRBD1 agrees at 7 bases. CDR3 length: 13 amino acids. Trimming cost V 6 bases and J 1 base; bases outside gene matches: 2. The germline gives CDR1 LNHDA, CDR2 SQIVND (reference sequence). The CDR3 DNA reads as TGTGCCAGTAGCTGGGACAGTAACTATGGCTACACCTTC. Amino acids: CASSWDSNYGYTF.

This clone was detected a few times. The rearrangement links TRBV6-6 to TRBJ2-1; TRBD2 might be the D (6 bases). The germline CDR1 and CDR2 sequences are MNHNY and SVGAGI (reference sequence). There are 16 residues in the CDR3. Trimming pared 1 base from V and 0 bases from J, leaving 10 bases between. This chain's CDR3 is CASSYFNGGSYNEQFF. The CDR3 DNA is TGTGCCAGCAGTTACTTTAACGGGGGCTCCTACAATGAGCAGTTCTTC.

The CDR3 coding sequence is TGTGCCAGCAGTTATGGACAGGCCATCCAGACCGGGGAGCTGTTTTTT. As protein: CASSYGQAIQTGELFF. This chain uses TRBV6-5 with TRBJ2-2; TRBD1 aligns across 7 bases. The CDR3 runs 16 residues. V dropped 3 bases and J dropped 5; count of bases not matched to a gene: 9. The germline V gene has CDR1 MNHEY and CDR2 SVGAGI.

V and J are TRBV11-2 and TRBJ1-1; D is unclear. Germline CDR1 is SGHAT and CDR2 is FQNNGV. The CDR3 length is 15 residues. V was trimmed by 1 base and J by 1 base, leaving 10 bases between them. The CDR3 DNA reads as TGTGCCAGCAGCTTAGGGGCAAAGGCGAACACTGAAGCTTTCTTT. Encoded protein: CASSLGAKANTEAFF.